A single sample is the source of the 26 T cell receptor beta chains below, sequenced in a study of blood T cells in healthy people across ages (dated by TCRdb to 2015 to 2017). Libraries were prepared through 5' RACE. TCRdb shows the sequencer as Illumina HiSeq 2500. A second PCR of about 7 to 12 cycles was run with a J-beta primer mix and a sample-barcoded 5' primer. The public sequencing data were trimmed at Q25 with fastp and processed into clonotypes with MiXCR by TCRdb, which kept only in-frame beta chains. For every CDR3 protein sequence, its rows merge into one entry that carries the most common genes and DNA. This sample holds some 710,000 distinct CDR3 sequences; about half were observed only once. Clones ranked in the top ten supply 15% to 20% of the sample. The sample taken for sequencing was blood. The receptors were gathered from a man aged 80 or over in good health.

The chain couples TRBV24-1 to TRBJ1-2; perhaps TRBD1 as D (6 bases). CDR1 is KGHDR and CDR2 is SFDVKD in the germline V gene. The CDR3 runs 15 residues. The ends were cut back, 3 bases at V and 4 bases at J, with 14 bases in the middle. CDR3 coding DNA: TGTGCCACCAGTGATCCGGGACATGAGGTCTATGGCTACACCTTC. Amino acids: CATSDPGHEVYGYTF.

This clonotype was seen more than once but under ten times. The V call is TRBV27, the J call TRBJ2-1, with D tentatively TRBD1 or TRBD2 (5 bases each). The CDR3 length is 14 residues. The germline V gene encodes CDR1 MNHEY and CDR2 SMNVEV (reference sequence). Trimming took 5 bases from V and 5 from J, leaving 13 bases between them. The CDR3 sequence is CASSIRGPNNEQFF. As DNA, the CDR3 is TGTGCCAGCAGTATCCGGGGACCCAACAATGAGCAGTTCTTC.

A few counts support this clonotype. Germline and junction disagree at one end, which may indicate a read error. This rearrangement joins TRBV7-2 to TRBJ2-4, with 7 positions matching TRBD1. CDR3 length: 13 amino acids. CDR1 and CDR2 from the germline V gene are SGHTA and FQGNSA. The CDR3 DNA reads as TGTGCCAGCAGCCCTCGACAGGGCAACATTCGGTACTTC. Encoded protein: CASSPRQGNIRYF.

The chain has TRBV25-1 and TRBJ1-1; D not certain. Germline V CDR1 and CDR2: MGHDK, SYGVNS. V was shortened by 2 bases and J by 1 base, with 11 bases between the two germline ends. CDR3 length: 15 residues. The CDR3 reads CASSELSQPNTEAFF. DNA of the CDR3: TGTGCCAGCAGTGAACTCTCCCAACCGAACACTGAAGCTTTCTTT.

This clonotype was seen a few times. J is TRBJ2-7 and V is TRBV18; TRBD2 aligns across 13 bases. Trimming removed 4 bases from V and 1 base from J; junction bases left unmatched: 7. CDR3 size: 17 residues. CDR1 is KGHSH and CDR2 is LQKENI in the germline V gene. Here the CDR3 DNA reads TGTGCCAGCTCACAGCGGACTAGCGGGAGCCCTTCCTACGAGCAGTACTTC. Amino acids: CASSQRTSGSPSYEQYF.

This clonotype was seen a few times. The DNA for the CDR3 is TGTGCCAGCAGCTTACTAGCGGCCAGCTCCTACGAGCAGTACTTC. Amino acid sequence: CASSLLAASSYEQYF. This rearrangement joins TRBV5-5 to TRBJ2-7; the match to TRBD2 covers 8 bases. CDR3 length equals 15 residues. The ends lost 2 bases at V and 0 bases at J; junction bases unmatched: 4. The V gene's germline CDR1 is SGHKS and CDR2 YYEKEE (reference sequence).

The sample holds a few counts of this clonotype. V usage is TRBV7-2 and J usage is TRBJ2-5, with D unclear. Trimming stripped 7 bases from V and 0 bases from J, with 21 bases between. The V gene's germline CDR1 is SGHTA and CDR2 FQGNSA. This CDR3 has 17 amino acids. In DNA, the CDR3 is TGTGCCAGCACCGTTTCCGTCGGGCAACAGTACCAAGAGACCCAGTACTTC. It encodes CASTVSVGQQYQETQYF.

This clonotype was picked up a small number of times. The chain joins TRBV20-1 to TRBJ2-3; TRBD1 matches 7 bases. Germline values: CDR1 DFQATT, CDR2 SNEGSKA (reference sequence). V lost 4 bases and J lost 4; bases outside the gene matches: 8. The CDR3 runs to 14 residues. The chain's CDR3 is CSATRQGPPDTQYF. In DNA form, the CDR3 reads TGCAGTGCTACCAGACAGGGACCACCAGATACGCAGTATTTT.

The CDR3, as DNA: TGTACCAGCAGCCCAAGGCCGGGAGGATCCTACAATGAGCAGTTCTTC. It codes for CTSSPRPGGSYNEQFF. The V gene is TRBV7-2, the J gene TRBJ2-1; 7 bases align to TRBD2. The CDR3 totals 16 residues. The V and J ends lost 5 bases and 1 base, in that order; junction bases with no gene match: 8. Germline V lookup: CDR1 SGHTA, CDR2 FQGNSA. Filled out from reference TRBV7-2 and TRBJ2-1, the complete variable domain reads GAGVSQSPSNKVTEKGKDVELRCDPISGHTALYWYRQSLGQGLEFLIYFQGNSAPDKSGLPSDRFSAERTGGSVSTLTIQRTQQEDSAVYLCTSSPRPGGSYNEQFFGPGTRLTVL.

This clonotype has just a few counts. The rearrangement joins TRBV18 to TRBJ2-7, with 11 bases aligning to TRBD2. The CDR3 covers 14 residues. The V and J ends lost 5 bases and 7 bases, in that order; junction bases with no gene match: 7. Germline CDR1 is KGHSH and CDR2 is LQKENI. Written as DNA, the CDR3 is TGTGCCAGCTCAAGTTCTAGCGGGAGGATTGAGCAGTACTTC. Encoded protein: CASSSSSGRIEQYF.

The rearrangement uses TRBV6-1 and TRBJ2-1; the match to TRBD2 covers 9 bases. The CDR3 is 17 amino acids. Trimming cost V 5 bases and J 3 bases; bases outside gene matches: 11. In germline, CDR1 is MNHNS, CDR2 SASEGT. In DNA form, the CDR3 reads TGTGCCAGCAGTCCAGGACTAGCGACCCTCTTCTACAATGAGCAGTTCTTC. It encodes CASSPGLATLFYNEQFF.

For this clonotype: Just one base apart from a much larger clone, this may be a read error. This rearrangement joins TRBV5-5 to TRBJ2-1, with unresolved D. From germline, CDR1 is SGHKS and CDR2 YYEKEE (reference sequence). CDR3 length equals 13 residues. Written as DNA, the CDR3 is TGTGCCAGCAGCTTGGAAGGGTACAATGAGCGGTTCTTC. Its translation is CASSLEGYNERFF.

This clonotype was seen a few times. The chain joins TRBV7-9 to TRBJ2-1; 8 positions match TRBD2. Germline V lookup: CDR1 SEHNR, CDR2 FQNEAQ (reference sequence). V shed 1 base and J 8 bases; nucleotides not matched to a gene: 16. The CDR3 loop spans 18 amino acids. CDR3 nucleotide sequence: TGTGCCAGCAGCTTAGGGAAAGGGGTAGCTAGCGGGTATGATGAGCAGTTCTTC. Its protein product is CASSLGKGVASGYDEQFF.

The chain links TRBV20-1 to TRBJ2-1; the match to TRBD2 covers 8 bases. The CDR3 consists of 18 residues. Germline CDR1 is DFQATT and CDR2 is SNEGSKA (reference sequence). The J segment lost 0 bases and the V segment lost 1 base, leaving 11 bases of the junction unmatched. Written as DNA, the CDR3 is TGCAGTGCTAGAGTCGGTAGCGGGGTTTCGAGCTCCTACAATGAGCAGTTCTTC. Translation: CSARVGSGVSSSYNEQFF.

The J gene is TRBJ2-1, the V gene TRBV29-1, with 9 positions matching TRBD2. The CDR3 length is 14 residues. Germline loops: CDR1 SQVTM, CDR2 ANQGSEA. The V and J ends lost 6 bases and 6 bases, in that order; junction bases with no gene match: 9. Here the CDR3 DNA reads TGCAGCGTGTCCGGGCGGGAGGGCCGCAATGAGCAGTTCTTC. Its protein is CSVSGREGRNEQFF.

This clonotype came up once. J is TRBJ2-7 and V is TRBV7-2, with D possibly TRBD2 on 6 matching bases. The CDR3 covers 15 residues. Per germline, CDR1 SGHTA and CDR2 FQGNSA. With 1 base removed from V and 3 bases from J, the gap between germline ends came to 13 bases. Here the CDR3 reads CASSLGGTIYYEQYF. CDR3 bases: TGTGCCAGCAGCTTAGGCGGGACCATATACTACGAGCAGTACTTC.

The chain uses TRBV4-3 and TRBJ1-1; 7 nucleotides agree with TRBD1. Trimming took 1 base from V and 7 from J; bases not matched to a gene: 9. The CDR3 has 15 amino acids. CDR1 and CDR2 (germline): LGHNA, YSLEER. Here the CDR3 reads CASSQALQGQGEAFF. The DNA for the CDR3 is TGCGCCAGCAGCCAAGCCCTACAGGGGCAGGGTGAAGCTTTCTTT.

In this sample, this clonotype turned up a few times. The chain has TRBV7-9 and TRBJ2-1; D unclear. Germline values: CDR1 SEHNR, CDR2 FQNEAQ (reference sequence). This CDR3 contains 16 residues. Trimming took off 2 bases at V and 8 bases at J, with 19 bases between the two ends. CDR3 protein: CASSLLEVAATHEQFF. The CDR3 coding sequence is TGTGCCAGCAGCTTATTAGAGGTTGCCGCCACCCATGAGCAGTTCTTC. Based on the CDR3 plus reference TRBV7-9 and TRBJ2-1, the full variable domain is DTGVSQNPRHKITKRGQNVTFRCDPISEHNRLYWYRQTLGQGPEFLTYFQNEAQLEKSRLLSDRFSAERPKGSFSTLEIQRTEQGDSAMYLCASSLLEVAATHEQFFGPGTRLTVL.

This chain joins TRBV21-1 and TRBJ2-7; TRBD1 was called by the table and not checked on the DNA. TRBV21-1 is a pseudogene segment. The CDR3 has 16 amino acids. The CDR3 reads CASSKVGALGAYEQYF. The CDR3 coding sequence is TGTGCCAGCAGCAAAGTCGGGGCCTTGGGGGCATACGAGCAGTACTTC.

This rearrangement joins TRBV4-1 to TRBJ2-5, with 7 bases aligning to TRBD1. The DNA end lines up better with TRBJ2-7; the J call may be wrong. The germline gives CDR1 MGHRA, CDR2 YSYEKL. The CDR3 has 15 residues. This chain's CDR3 is CASSRQEEQGTEQYF. Written as DNA, the CDR3 is TGCGCCAGCAGCCGACAAGAGGAACAGGGGACCGAGCAGTACTTC.

This clonotype was seen ten or more times. The chain combines TRBV9 with TRBJ2-1, with no clear D. This CDR3 contains 13 residues. V was cut by 0 bases and J by 1 base, with 2 bases left in between. Germline V lookup: CDR1 SGDLS, CDR2 YYNGEE. The CDR3 DNA follows: TGTGCCAGCAGCGTAGGGTCCTACAATGAGCAGTTCTTC. Protein: CASSVGSYNEQFF.

A few counts support this clonotype. The rearrangement joins TRBV5-1 to TRBJ2-1; 11 nucleotides line up with TRBD2. The CDR3 length is 17 residues. The V segment lost 4 bases and the J segment 1 base; nucleotides outside the gene matches: 7. The germline gives CDR1 SGHRS, CDR2 YFSETQ. DNA for the CDR3: TGCGCCAGCAGCGTTACCCGACTAGCGGGGTCCTACAATGAGCAGTTCTTC. Protein: CASSVTRLAGSYNEQFF.

As for this clonotype: Mismatch with germline at one junction end may stem from a read error. This CDR3 is CAGSQQSQETQYF. CDR3 nucleotides: TGTGCCGGCAGCCAACAGTCCCAAGAGACCCAGTACTTC. The rearrangement joins TRBV9 to TRBJ2-5, with D unclear. The CDR3 covers 13 residues. Germline-derived CDR1 and CDR2 are SGDLS and YYNGEE.

The V call is TRBV4-2, the J call TRBJ2-2; 7 nucleotides line up with TRBD1. Germline V lookup: CDR1 LGHNA, CDR2 YNFKEQ. V trimming: 4 bases; J trimming: 0 bases; junction bases outside the gene matches: 8. The CDR3 runs to 17 residues. The CDR3 bases are TGTGCCAGCAGCCTAGTCCCGGGACAGACGAACACCGGGGAGCTGTTTTTT. It codes for CASSLVPGQTNTGELFF.

The DNA of the CDR3 is TGTGCCAGCACCAAACAAGGACTAGCCGGGTGGGAGACCCAGTACTTC. Its translation: CASTKQGLAGWETQYF. The genes are TRBV3-1 and TRBJ2-5; 8 positions match TRBD2. The length of the CDR3 is 16 residues. The germline gives CDR1 LGHDT, CDR2 YNNKEL (reference sequence). V shed 7 bases and J 5 bases; nucleotides not matched to a gene: 15.

The chain links TRBV20-1 to TRBJ1-2; TRBD1 is a possible D gene (6 bases). V dropped 1 base and J dropped 4 bases, with 10 bases sitting between them. This CDR3 has 13 residues. Germline V gene sequence: CDR1 DFQATT, CDR2 SNEGSKA (reference sequence). The CDR3 loop is CSARVGGAYGYTF. The CDR3 DNA reads TGCAGTGCTAGAGTGGGGGGGGCCTATGGCTACACCTTC.